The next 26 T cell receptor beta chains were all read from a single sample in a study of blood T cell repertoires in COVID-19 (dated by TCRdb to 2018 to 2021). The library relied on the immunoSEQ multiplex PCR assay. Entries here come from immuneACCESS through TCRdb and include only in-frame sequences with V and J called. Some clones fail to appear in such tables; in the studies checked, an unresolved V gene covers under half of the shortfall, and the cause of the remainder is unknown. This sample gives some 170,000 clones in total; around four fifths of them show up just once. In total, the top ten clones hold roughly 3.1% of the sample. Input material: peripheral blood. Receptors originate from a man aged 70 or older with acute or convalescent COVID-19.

CDR3 in amino acids: CATSGTGSEEQFF. In nucleotides, the CDR3 is TGTGCCACCAGTGGTACAGGGTCAGAAGAGCAGTTCTTC. The chain uses TRBV24-1 and TRBJ2-1; possibly TRBD1 for D (6 bases). The CDR3 runs to 13 residues. Trimming stripped 5 bases from V and 10 bases from J, with 14 bases between. Germline CDR1 KGHDR, CDR2 SFDVKD.

In DNA, the CDR3 is TGTGCCAGCAGTTATTTACATCTCAACAAGGAAGCTTTCTTT. As protein: CASSYLHLNKEAFF. The chain is built from TRBV6-5 and TRBJ1-1; D unclear. Per the germline V gene, CDR1 is MNHEY and CDR2 is SVGAGI. The CDR3 is made up of 14 amino acids. V was clipped by 3 bases and J by 8 bases, with 16 bases between them.

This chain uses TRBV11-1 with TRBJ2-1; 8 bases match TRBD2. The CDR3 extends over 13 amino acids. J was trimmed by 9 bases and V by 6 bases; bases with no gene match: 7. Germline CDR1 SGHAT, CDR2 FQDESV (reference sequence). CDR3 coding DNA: TGTGCCAGCAGAGATCGGGGGGGGAGTGAGCAGTTCTTC. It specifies CASRDRGGSEQFF.

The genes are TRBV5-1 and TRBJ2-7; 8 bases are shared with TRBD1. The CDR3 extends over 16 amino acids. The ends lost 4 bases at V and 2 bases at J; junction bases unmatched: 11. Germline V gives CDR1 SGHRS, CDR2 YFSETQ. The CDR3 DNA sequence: TGCGCCAGCAGCGTCATAACAGGGGGAACCGCCTACGAGCAGTACTTC. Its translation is CASSVITGGTAYEQYF.

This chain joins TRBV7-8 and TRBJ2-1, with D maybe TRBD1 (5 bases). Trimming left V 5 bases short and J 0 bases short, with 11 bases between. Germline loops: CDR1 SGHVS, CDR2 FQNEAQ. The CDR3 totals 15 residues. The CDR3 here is CASSAGHNSYNEQFF. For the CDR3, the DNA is TGTGCCAGCAGCGCAGGGCACAACTCCTACAATGAGCAGTTCTTC. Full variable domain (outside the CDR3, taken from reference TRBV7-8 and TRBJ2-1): GAGVSQSPRYKVAKRGQDVALRCDPISGHVSLFWYQQALGQGPEFLTYFQNEAQLDKSGLPSDRFFAERPEGSVSTLKIQRTQQEDSAVYLCASSAGHNSYNEQFFGPGTRLTVL.

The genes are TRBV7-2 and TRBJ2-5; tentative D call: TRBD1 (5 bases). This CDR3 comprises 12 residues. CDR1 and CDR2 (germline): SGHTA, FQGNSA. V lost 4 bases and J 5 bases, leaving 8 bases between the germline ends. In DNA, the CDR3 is TGTGCCAGCAGCTGGAACAGGGAGACCCAGTACTTC. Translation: CASSWNRETQYF.

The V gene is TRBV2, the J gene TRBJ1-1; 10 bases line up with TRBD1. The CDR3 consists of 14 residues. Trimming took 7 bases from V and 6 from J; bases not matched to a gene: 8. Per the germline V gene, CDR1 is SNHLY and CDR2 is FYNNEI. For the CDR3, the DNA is TGTGCCAGCACTGGGACAGGGGTCGTCCCTGAAGCTTTCTTT. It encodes CASTGTGVVPEAFF.

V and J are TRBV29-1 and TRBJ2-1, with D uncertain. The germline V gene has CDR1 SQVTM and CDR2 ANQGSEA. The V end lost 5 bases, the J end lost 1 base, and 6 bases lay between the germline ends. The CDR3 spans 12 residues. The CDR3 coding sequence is TGCAGCGTTACCCGGTCCTACAATGAGCAGTTCTTC. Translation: CSVTRSYNEQFF.

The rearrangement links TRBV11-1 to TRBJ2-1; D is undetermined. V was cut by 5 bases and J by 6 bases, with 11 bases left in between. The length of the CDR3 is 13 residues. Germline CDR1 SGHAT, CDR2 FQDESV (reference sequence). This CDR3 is CASSNNRGNEQFF. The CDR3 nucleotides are TGTGCCAGCAGCAACAACCGTGGCAATGAGCAGTTCTTC. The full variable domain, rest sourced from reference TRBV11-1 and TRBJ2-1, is EAEVAQSPRYKITEKSQAVAFWCDPISGHATLYWYRQILGQGPELLVQFQDESVVDDSQLPKDRFSAERLKGVDSTLKIQPAELGDSAMYLCASSNNRGNEQFFGPGTRLTVL.

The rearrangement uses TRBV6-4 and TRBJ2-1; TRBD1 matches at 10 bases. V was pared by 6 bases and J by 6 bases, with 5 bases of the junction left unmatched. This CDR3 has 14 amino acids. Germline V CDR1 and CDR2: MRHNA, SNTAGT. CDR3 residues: CASSRDRGSNEQFF. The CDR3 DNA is TGTGCCAGCAGCCGGGACAGGGGTTCCAATGAGCAGTTCTTC.

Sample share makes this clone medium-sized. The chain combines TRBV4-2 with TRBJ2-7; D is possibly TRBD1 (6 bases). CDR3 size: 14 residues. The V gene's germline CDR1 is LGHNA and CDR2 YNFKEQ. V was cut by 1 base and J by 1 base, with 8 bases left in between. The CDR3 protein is CASSQGTVSYEQYF. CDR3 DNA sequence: TGTGCCAGCAGCCAAGGGACAGTTTCCTACGAGCAGTACTTC.

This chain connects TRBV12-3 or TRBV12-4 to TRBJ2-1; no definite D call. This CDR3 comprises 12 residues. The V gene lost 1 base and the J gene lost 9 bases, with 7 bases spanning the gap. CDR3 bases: TGTGCCAGCAGTTTAGGACTCGGTGAGCAGTTCTTC. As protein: CASSLGLGEQFF.

CDR3 DNA: TGTGCCAGCAGCGGAAAACAGGGCTCTAATGAAAAACTGTTTTTT. It encodes CASSGKQGSNEKLFF. V is TRBV5-4 and J is TRBJ1-4; maybe TRBD1 (6 bases). Germline values: CDR1 SGHNT, CDR2 YYREEE (reference sequence). This CDR3 has 15 amino acids. Trimming removed 4 bases at V and 3 bases at J, with 13 bases between.

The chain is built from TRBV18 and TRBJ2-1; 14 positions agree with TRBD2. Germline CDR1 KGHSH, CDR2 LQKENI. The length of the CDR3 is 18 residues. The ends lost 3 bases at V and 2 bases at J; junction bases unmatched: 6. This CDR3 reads CASSPTTSGRGPYNEQFF. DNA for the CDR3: TGTGCCAGCTCACCGACGACTAGCGGGAGGGGGCCCTACAATGAGCAGTTCTTC.

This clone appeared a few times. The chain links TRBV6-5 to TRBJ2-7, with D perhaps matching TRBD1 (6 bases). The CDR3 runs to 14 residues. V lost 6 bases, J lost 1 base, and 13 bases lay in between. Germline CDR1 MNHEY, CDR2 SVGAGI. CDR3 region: CASSPGHLSYEQYF. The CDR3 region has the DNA TGTGCCAGCAGCCCGGGACACTTATCCTACGAGCAGTACTTC.

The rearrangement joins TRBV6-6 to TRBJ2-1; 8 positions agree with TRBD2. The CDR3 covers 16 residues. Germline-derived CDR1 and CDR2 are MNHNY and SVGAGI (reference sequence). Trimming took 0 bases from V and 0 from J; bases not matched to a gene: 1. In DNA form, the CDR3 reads TGTGCCAGCAGTTACTCCGGGACTAGCTCCTACAATGAGCAGTTCTTC. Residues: CASSYSGTSSYNEQFF.

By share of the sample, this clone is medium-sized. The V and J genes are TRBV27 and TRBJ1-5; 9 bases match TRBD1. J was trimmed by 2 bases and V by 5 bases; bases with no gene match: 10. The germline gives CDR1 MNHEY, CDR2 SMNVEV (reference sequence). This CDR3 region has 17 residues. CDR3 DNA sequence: TGTGCCAGCAGTCCTTCGGACAGGGGATTCGGCAATCAGCCCCAGCATTTT. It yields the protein CASSPSDRGFGNQPQHF.

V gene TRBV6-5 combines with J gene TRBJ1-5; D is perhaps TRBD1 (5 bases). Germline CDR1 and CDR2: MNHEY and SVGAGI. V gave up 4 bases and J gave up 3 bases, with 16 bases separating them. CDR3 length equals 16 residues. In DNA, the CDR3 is TGTGCCAGCAGTTCCCTCTCGGCAGGGTACAATCAGCCCCAGCATTTT. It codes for CASSSLSAGYNQPQHF.

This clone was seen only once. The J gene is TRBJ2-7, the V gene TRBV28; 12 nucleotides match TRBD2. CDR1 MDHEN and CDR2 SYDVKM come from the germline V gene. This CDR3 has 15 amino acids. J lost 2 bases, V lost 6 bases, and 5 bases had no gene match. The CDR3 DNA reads TGTGCCAGCAGACCGACTAGCGGGGGTGCCTACGAGCAGTACTTC. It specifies CASRPTSGGAYEQYF.

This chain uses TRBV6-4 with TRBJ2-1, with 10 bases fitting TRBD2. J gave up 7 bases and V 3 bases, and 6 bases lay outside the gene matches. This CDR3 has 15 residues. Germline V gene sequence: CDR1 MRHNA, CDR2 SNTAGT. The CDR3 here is CASSESAGGINEQFF. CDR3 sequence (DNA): TGTGCCAGCAGTGAATCAGCGGGGGGGATAAATGAGCAGTTCTTC.

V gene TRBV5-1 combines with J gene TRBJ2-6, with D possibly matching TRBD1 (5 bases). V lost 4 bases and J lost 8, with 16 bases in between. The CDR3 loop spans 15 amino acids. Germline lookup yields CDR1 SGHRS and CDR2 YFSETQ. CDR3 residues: CASSPAEGVPNVLTF. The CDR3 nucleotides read TGCGCCAGCAGCCCGGCGGAAGGGGTACCCAACGTCCTGACTTTC.

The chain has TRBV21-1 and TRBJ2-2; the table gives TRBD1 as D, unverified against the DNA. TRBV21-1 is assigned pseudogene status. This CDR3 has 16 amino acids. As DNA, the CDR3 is TGTGCCAGCAGCTTTACGGGACAGGGGGTTGCCGGGGAGCTGTTTTTT. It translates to CASSFTGQGVAGELFF.

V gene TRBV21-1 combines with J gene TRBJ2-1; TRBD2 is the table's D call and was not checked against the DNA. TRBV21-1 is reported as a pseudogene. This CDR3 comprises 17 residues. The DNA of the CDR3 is TGTGCCAGCAGCACAGTAACGGGAGCGAACTCCTACAATGAGCAGTTCTTC. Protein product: CASSTVTGANSYNEQFF.

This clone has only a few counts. The DNA for the CDR3 is TGCGCCAGCAGCCAATGGACTAGCTGGGGCGAGCAGTACTTC. It encodes CASSQWTSWGEQYF. The genes are TRBV4-1 and TRBJ2-7, with TRBD2 identical over 8 bases. Germline V gives CDR1 MGHRA, CDR2 YSYEKL. V lost 2 bases and J lost 6; bases outside the gene matches: 6. This CDR3 has 14 residues.

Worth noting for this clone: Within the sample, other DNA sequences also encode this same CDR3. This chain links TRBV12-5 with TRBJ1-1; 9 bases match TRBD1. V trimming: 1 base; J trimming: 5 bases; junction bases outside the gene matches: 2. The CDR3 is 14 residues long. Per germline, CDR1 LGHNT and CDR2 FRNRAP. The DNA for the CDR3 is TGTGCTAGTGGTTTGGGACAGGGGGTGACTGAAGCTTTCTTT. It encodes CASGLGQGVTEAFF. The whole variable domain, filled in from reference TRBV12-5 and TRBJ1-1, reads DARVTQTPRHKVTEMGQEVTMRCQPILGHNTVFWYRQTMMQGLELLAYFRNRAPLDDSGMPKDRFSAEMPDATLATLKIQPSEPRDSAVYFCASGLGQGVTEAFFGQGTRLTVV.

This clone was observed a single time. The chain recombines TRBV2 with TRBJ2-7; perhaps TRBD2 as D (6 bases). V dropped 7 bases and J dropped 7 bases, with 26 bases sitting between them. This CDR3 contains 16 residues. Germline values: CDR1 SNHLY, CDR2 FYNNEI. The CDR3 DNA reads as TGTGCCAGCACCCACGGAGGGCCTCCCCCCCGGGGGGAGCAGTACTTC. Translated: CASTHGGPPPRGEQYF.